The rows below give T cell receptor beta chains drawn from one sample of a study of cytomegalovirus exposure and HLA in healthy donors. TCRdb's table, derived via immunoSEQ multiplex PCR, lists solely in-frame clones and lacks some. The sample has over 150,000 clones, 79% seen once. The sequencing sample was made of PBMCs. All receptors derive from a girl between 10 and 17 years old in good health and CMV-seropositive. CDR3s leave out the opening cysteine and the closing phenylalanine or tryptophan. The order of the fields is J gene, V gene, CDR3 protein.

J gene: TRBJ1-1; V gene: TRBV6-5; CDR3 protein: ASGLQGGNTEAF
J gene: TRBJ2-7; V gene: TRBV9; CDR3 protein: ASSVGGSSYEQY
J gene: TRBJ2-3; V gene: TRBV6-5; CDR3 protein: ASRLRGRADTQY
J gene: TRBJ2-1; V gene: TRBV19; CDR3 protein: ASSTTLWNEQF
J gene: TRBJ1-4; V gene: TRBV9; CDR3 protein: ASSVETVTTNEKLF
J gene: TRBJ2-1; V gene: TRBV10-1; CDR3 protein: ASSSGLAGGSLGDEQF
J gene: TRBJ2-7; V gene: TRBV2; CDR3 protein: ASSGLAGEQY
J gene: TRBJ2-2; V gene: TRBV4-1; CDR3 protein: ASSLPRGELF
J gene: TRBJ2-3; V gene: TRBV2; CDR3 protein: ASRGAGGGTSTDTQY
J gene: TRBJ2-3; V gene: TRBV9; CDR3 protein: VSSVGISDTQY
J gene: TRBJ2-1; V gene: TRBV7-8; CDR3 protein: ASSFHLRGMNNEQF
J gene: TRBJ1-5; V gene: TRBV9; CDR3 protein: ASSVGQGSNQPQH
J gene: TRBJ2-5; V gene: TRBV2; CDR3 protein: ASNQRLAGRQETQY
J gene: TRBJ1-3; V gene: TRBV6-5; CDR3 protein: ASSWQGGNTIY
J gene: TRBJ2-2; V gene: TRBV11-2; CDR3 protein: ASSFFGAGTPNTGELF
J gene: TRBJ2-7; V gene: TRBV2; CDR3 protein: ASPGQGKYEQY
J gene: TRBJ2-3; V gene: TRBV4-3; CDR3 protein: ASSQGAAGTPPTDTQY
J gene: TRBJ1-2; V gene: TRBV5-4; CDR3 protein: ASSLITGWHT
J gene: TRBJ1-2; V gene: TRBV25-1; CDR3 protein: ASSRDRQGDYGYT
J gene: TRBJ2-5; V gene: TRBV5-1; CDR3 protein: ASSLGEARETQY
J gene: TRBJ2-1; V gene: TRBV5-1; CDR3 protein: ASSLAGQAVDEQF
J gene: TRBJ1-5; V gene: TRBV7-8; CDR3 protein: ASSSGQGPSQPQH
J gene: TRBJ2-7; V gene: TRBV6-6; CDR3 protein: ASRPTTYEQY
J gene: TRBJ1-3; V gene: TRBV5-1; CDR3 protein: ASSLTGVGNTIY
J gene: TRBJ2-2; V gene: TRBV7-9; CDR3 protein: ASSFWDSTGELF
J gene: TRBJ1-6; V gene: TRBV7-2; CDR3 protein: ASTQDRGDSPLH
J gene: TRBJ2-6; V gene: TRBV4-1; CDR3 protein: ASSQETGGGVGANVLT
J gene: TRBJ2-7; V gene: TRBV5-1; CDR3 protein: ASTGHNSYEQY
J gene: TRBJ1-1; V gene: TRBV9; CDR3 protein: ASSAHPTANTEAF
J gene: TRBJ1-4; V gene: TRBV6-6; CDR3 protein: ASRDTGGGTNEKLF
J gene: TRBJ2-3; V gene: TRBV11-2; CDR3 protein: ASSSPAGGVRVQY
J gene: TRBJ2-7; V gene: TRBV7-8; CDR3 protein: ASSTYSGTYEQY